This entry describes one T cell receptor beta chain. Produced via immunoSEQ multiplex PCR; TCRdb's table is partial and in-frame only. Among under 75,000 clones listed, about 90% were seen once. These data belong to a study of OX40 agonist ivuxolimab in advanced cancers. Study-level information: Past anti-PD-1, anti-PD-L1 or anti-CTLA-4 therapy was accepted, and around 40% had received some.

Patients were excluded for autoimmune disease history or systemic immunosuppression. This TCR derives from an adult with an advanced solid tumor such as melanoma, head and neck, liver or kidney cancer. The sample consisted of CD4+ or CD8+ T cells sorted from blood, taken in a trial of the OX40 agonist ivuxolimab.

The CDR3 sequence is CASSSAGQGNEQFF. The CDR3 DNA reads TGTGCCAGCAGTTCCGCCGGACAGGGCAATGAGCAGTTCTTC. The V gene is TRBV11-1, the J gene TRBJ2-1, with 8 bases matching TRBD1. The V segment lost 6 bases and the J segment 6 bases; nucleotides outside the gene matches: 7. Per germline, CDR1 SGHAT and CDR2 FQDESV (reference sequence). The CDR3 spans 14 residues.